This T cell receptor beta chain appears in the sequencing data of a study of memory CD4+ T cells and cytomegalovirus serostatus. Overall study: Healthy Belgian adult donors included about nine CMV-positive and 24 CMV-negative people.

Trimming shortened V by 5 bases and J by 2 bases, and 10 bases separated the two germline ends. Germline-derived CDR1 and CDR2 are SEHNR and FQNEAQ (reference sequence). The CDR3 has 15 amino acids. TCRdb's copy holds only in-frame clones and misses some; the assay was immunoSEQ multiplex PCR. This sample has about 44,000 clones, with less than 85% found just once. Single viable CD3+CD4+CD8-CD45RO+ cells were sorted as the memory CD4+ T cells. The sample holds a few counts of this clone. As yet, its antigen is unknown. General study results and limits: Repertoires predicted CMV serostatus with median bootstrapped AUC of 0.95.

The receptor comes from an adult in good health and CMV-seronegative. The sequencing sample was made of memory CD4+ T cells from blood. The chain carries TRBV7-9 and TRBJ1-6; no firm D call. CDR3 DNA sequence: TGTGCCAGCAGCCCGGGTGGAGCCTATAATTCACCCCTCCACTTT. It yields the protein CASSPGGAYNSPLHF.